This T cell receptor beta chain was captured by sequencing in a study of cytomegalovirus exposure and HLA in healthy donors (dated by TCRdb to the late 2010s). For context, the study as a whole: An earlier analysis of approximately 640 of the donors reported roughly 270 Gb of sequence data and approximately 110 million unique TCR beta sequences from about 179 million T cells. About 320 gigabases of sequencing data and approximately 80 million unique TCR sequences were included in an early release covering 550 to 650 HLA-typed donors. The genetic ancestry cluster associated with self-reported Caucasian donors included 81% of the 300 to 450 genotyped donors. The study was designed to test whether signatures of past pathogen exposure could be identified by cataloging public T cell receptors. The study used immunosequencing to profile the T cell repertoires of approximately 640 subjects and linked those repertoires to cytomegalovirus serostatus. In addition to the first cohort of around 670 subjects, a separate validation cohort of 120 different subjects was used. The study combined high-throughput TCR immunosequencing, statistical association of individual TCRs with disease status, and machine learning to predict cytomegalovirus infection status. A later analysis re-analyzed previously published TCR beta repertoires from 650 to 800 donors and added high-resolution HLA genotyping to study TCR occurrence patterns. In the later analysis, no new phenotypic data were used to find candidate immune exposures; instead, reliance was placed on TCR beta sequences and their occurrence across donors. An earlier analysis of about 600 of the donors used high-throughput TCR beta sequencing to judge whether each TCR beta V gene segment behaved as functional or pseudogenic. Alongside the repertoire data, information on donor age, sex, ethnicity and CMV serostatus was compiled. Genome-wide SNP genotypes for about 60% of the roughly 700 donors were used in a later genetic analysis, which treated that subset as a discovery cohort. Every discovery cohort repertoire had been produced on one sequencing platform. Class I and class II HLA loci were covered by the typing at four-digit resolution. The number of typed donors differed by locus: about 620-640 for A, B, C, DRB1 and DQB1; 500 to 550 for DQA1; approximately 600 for DPA1; and some 470 for DPB1. Five DR-DQ haplotypes were handled as single units for association and clustering, since linkage in the cohort was strong. Across about 370 genotyped donors of the cohort, an average of approximately 240,000 unique TCR beta nucleotide sequences per donor were sequenced, and roughly 20% of those sequences were non-productive.

For this clone: This clone's antigen is unknown. No base qualities exist here, and no much larger clone lies one base off it.

Receptor amplification or capture employed the immunoSEQ multiplex PCR assay. A mixture of 60 forward primers for TCR Vbeta segments and 13 reverse primers for TCR Jbeta segments was used in the multiplex PCR. Amplification of the CDR3 region of rearranged TCR beta genes was performed with a multiplex PCR assay on genomic DNA. Amplified TCR beta libraries were sequenced as 87-base-pair reads on the Illumina HiSeq System. In the source study's methods: A later analysis tallied approximately 87 million unique TCR beta chains across the 650 to 750 repertoires, and about 10 million of those chains were shared by two or more donors. Raw reads were error-corrected and collapsed into unique sequences by a nearest-neighbor algorithm in which closely related sequences were merged to remove PCR and sequencing errors. To assign V, D and J gene segments, CDR3 sequences were aligned to IMGT reference sequences. For a sequence to be retained, at least a six-nucleotide match to both a V gene segment and a J gene segment was required. Rearrangements were classified as productive when the CDR3 lacked stop codons and remained in frame with V and J, and all other rearrangements were classified as non-productive. Following IMGT convention, CDR3 was defined as the stretch from the second conserved V-encoded cysteine up to the conserved J-encoded phenylalanine. The earlier analysis of 550 to 650 of the donors excluded any sequence lacking an unambiguous match to a single V gene segment. An earlier analysis of several hundred of the donors called V segments functional above 56.7% productive rearrangements and segregating when the between-donor standard deviation exceeded 5%. To diagnose cytomegalovirus status from the catalog of TCR beta chain sequences, a statistical classification framework was built. In a later analysis, TCR nucleotide sequences were compared against IMGT/GENE-DB human TR gene sequences so that V and J genes could be assigned. The TCRdist pipeline was used in a later analysis to assign CDR3 sequences and most-parsimonious VDJ recombination scenarios. In a later analysis, each TCR beta chain was defined by its CDR3 amino acid sequence together with its V-gene family, and reads lacking a unique V-gene family were excluded. A later analysis removed roughly 590 highly shared, low-generation-probability nucleotide sequences to deal with suspected cross-contamination and a sequencing artifact. For each public chain, a later analysis derived a clonal expansion index from normalized ranks of inferred template counts within each repertoire. A later analysis computed generation probabilities with a VDJ recombination model fitted to out-of-frame rearrangements, and checked the results against IGoR. In a later analysis, hypergeometric tests were used to score TCR-TCR, TCR-HLA and TCR-CMV co-occurrence, with a repertoire-size bias correction applied to TCR pairs. To estimate false discovery rates, a later analysis permuted the HLA or CMV assignments 20 times. In a later analysis, co-occurring TCRs were grouped using DBSCAN, with TCRdist sequence similarity added in when clustering inside HLA-allele-positive subsets. Co-occurrence clustering excluded repertoires with fewer than 30,000 or more than 120,000 public chains, plus five with anomalous nucleotide sharing. This immuneACCESS table, as held by TCRdb, lists in-frame sequences with V and J called but not all clones. Of the missing ones, under half trace to an unresolved V gene in checked studies; the others have no known cause. V, J and clone size are taken as reported in that table, and D and trimming were inferred from the DNA itself. Within this sample are tens of thousands of clones, with about 68% of them counted one time only. The ten largest clones add up to 2.3% of the sample.

For CDR1 and CDR2, the germline V gene (reference sequence) lists MNHEY and SMNVEV. Trimming takes 7 bases off V and 10 bases off J; junction bases not matched to a gene: 4. The CDR3 sequence holds 12 residues, the cysteine and phenylalanine included. Of all the DNA, just the CDR3 is kept, 36 bases in frame from base 1. What the work shows at the level of the full study, not this receptor alone: This cohort had only TCR beta chains sequenced, and the lack of alpha or paired-chain data limited which features could be detected. Several of the top co-occurrence clusters appeared to be linked to parvovirus B19, influenza, CMV and Epstein-Barr virus, according to a later analysis. A later genetic analysis reported fewer N-insertions in productive TCRs among donors in an Asian-associated ancestry cluster than the roughly 670-donor mean. Most CMV-associated TCR beta chains appeared to be HLA-restricted in a later analysis, and the HLA associations seemed to be driven largely by CMV exposure. A later analysis found that HLA-associated TCR beta chains were more clonally expanded and had lower generation probabilities than equally common non-associated chains. Cytomegalovirus status was reported to be diagnosed by the classifier with high specificity and sensitivity in both the original and validation cohorts. Because counts were too low, seventeen rarely observed V segments, including chromosome 9 orphons, were excluded from the earlier analysis of about 500 of the donors. In vitro tests confirmed that three of the cytomegalovirus-associated TCR beta chains recognize cytomegalovirus antigens. When HLA alleles, especially DR and DQ, strongly co-occurred, TCR associations were difficult to assign to individual alleles. In a later analysis, 15,000 to 20,000 TCR beta sequences were associated with specific HLA alleles at a false discovery rate of 0.05. Some IMGT-functional V segments, including TRBV6-2 and TRBV6-3, could not be distinguished by the 87-base-pair reads and were therefore excluded. Broadly in line with IMGT annotations, most TCR beta V segments showed up in productive rearrangements about 87% or about 30% of the time in an earlier analysis of around 550 of the donors. A cluster of highly shared sequence variants was judged likely to represent a technical artifact of the sequencing pipeline. While some public TCRs were present in many individuals, most TCR sequences turned up only very rarely across donors. In the study, 150 to 200 TCR beta chains were listed as associated with cytomegalovirus. Linkage disequilibrium might explain the correlated functional status among segregating V segments, but an unknown experimental factor could not be excluded. The authors suggested that the approach could potentially be generalized to other disease states and immunological phenotypes. HLA typing was unavailable for some donors at each locus, so association tests used only the typed subset. A further reported finding was that TCR beta sequences accurately predicted the HLA-A and HLA-B alleles for most subjects in the first cohort. In a later analysis, TCR association rates were found to vary across HLA loci, with the most associated TCRs seen for DRB1 alleles and the fewest for HLA-C alleles. Roughly uniform sequencing depth across donors was assumed in presence/absence analyses, although this assumption may not hold. V-gene and J-gene trimming of TCR beta chains was associated with a missense DCLRE1C variant in a later genetic analysis, and the association was replicated in an independent cohort. For the cohort, immune exposure information was limited to CMV serostatus.

The cohort consisted of approximately 670 healthy bone marrow donors. Cohort members were all nominally healthy when sampled, although unrecorded immune exposures were likely present. Of the roughly 620 cohort members, 250 to 300 had positive CMV serostatus and fewer than 450 had negative CMV serostatus, and CMV serostatus was not recorded for the donor. Each donor provided a peripheral blood sample, and peripheral blood mononuclear cells were used for TCR beta sequencing. Genomic DNA was extracted from the blood cell samples with the Qiagen DNeasy Blood Extraction Kit. The clonotype comes from a human donor in good health. Sequenced: PBMCs. This sequence uses TRBV27 and TRBJ2-3, with 11 middle bases fitting TRBD2. The CDR3 protein sequence reads: CASTYSGGAQYF. At the DNA level, the sequence is TGTGCCAGCACCTATAGCGGGGGGGCGCAGTATTTT.